The 10 T cell receptor beta chains presented below share a single source sample, sequenced in a study of blood T cell repertoires in COVID-19 (dated by TCRdb to 2020 to 2021). Library method: the immunoSEQ multiplex PCR assay. TCRdb retrieved this table from immuneACCESS and kept in-frame rearrangements only. Not all clones are present; in checked studies, unresolved V genes account for under half, and no reason is known for the remainder. Present in this sample are 200,000 to 300,000 clones, 84% of which were seen just once. The ten largest make up 8% to 9.5% of the sample. The sequenced sample consisted of peripheral blood. The receptors were sampled from a human donor in a cohort sampled during active COVID-19.

The chain has TRBV5-1 and TRBJ2-3, with 15 bases aligning to TRBD2. V lost 4 bases, J lost 4 bases, and 7 bases stayed unmatched. This CDR3 region has 17 residues. The germline V gene encodes CDR1 SGHRS and CDR2 YFSETQ. The CDR3 DNA sequence: TGCGCCAGCAGCAGACGGACTAGCGGGGGGGTTCCAGATACGCAGTATTTT. Translating it yields CASSRRTSGGVPDTQYF.

This clone was observed a single time. The chain is built from TRBV19 and TRBJ1-5, with D possibly matching TRBD1 (6 bases). Trimming shortened V by 6 bases and J by 5 bases, and 8 bases separated the two germline ends. Germline CDR1 and CDR2: LNHDA and SQIVND (reference sequence). There are 12 residues in the CDR3. CDR3 protein: CASRQGDQPQHF. CDR3 nucleotides: TGTGCCAGTAGACAGGGAGATCAGCCCCAGCATTTT.

The V gene is TRBV6-1, the J gene TRBJ2-7; a weak D match, TRBD1 (6 bases). CDR1 and CDR2 from the germline V gene are MNHNS and SASEGT. CDR3 size: 20 residues. Trimming removed 2 bases at V and 6 bases at J, with 32 bases between. The DNA for the CDR3 is TGTGCCAGCAGTGAATACCCGCTGGCAGGGGTCTCCGCCAGACCGAGCGAGCAGTACTTC. This encodes CASSEYPLAGVSARPSEQYF.

The gene calls are TRBV28 and TRBJ2-2, with 7 positions matching TRBD1. The V and J ends lost 5 bases and 3 bases, in that order; junction bases with no gene match: 6. The CDR3 is 15 residues long. Germline-derived CDR1 and CDR2 are MDHEN and SYDVKM. The CDR3 sequence is CASSGDSGYTGELFF. Written as DNA, the CDR3 is TGTGCCAGCAGTGGGGACAGCGGCTACACCGGGGAGCTGTTTTTT.

This chain links TRBV18 with TRBJ1-6; D not resolved. The CDR3 sequence is 15 residues long. Germline lookup yields CDR1 KGHSH and CDR2 LQKENI. Deletions cut 0 bases from V and 5 bases from J, with 8 bases between. The CDR3 reads CASSPPYGNNSPLHF. DNA of the CDR3: TGTGCCAGCTCACCACCGTACGGGAATAATTCACCCCTCCACTTT.

This clone occurred many times. This sequence joins TRBV12-5 and TRBJ2-2; D not resolved. The CDR3 has 15 residues. Germline V gives CDR1 LGHNT, CDR2 FRNRAP. V was pared by 7 bases and J by 0 bases, with 12 bases between. CDR3 sequence (DNA): TGTGCTAGTGCCAGAGAGGCGGCGAACACCGGGGAGCTGTTTTTT. Protein product: CASAREAANTGELFF.

The chain uses TRBV7-9 and TRBJ1-4, with D possibly matching TRBD1 (6 bases). Germline CDR1 is SEHNR and CDR2 is FQNEAQ (reference sequence). The V end was cut by 1 base, the J end by 8 bases, with 14 bases between. The CDR3 loop spans 15 amino acids. CDR3 protein: CASSLVGQLSEKLFF. The CDR3 region has the DNA TGTGCCAGCAGCTTAGTAGGACAGCTCAGCGAAAAACTGTTTTTT.

This clone was detected only a few times. The same CDR3 is also encoded by other DNA sequences in this sample. CDR3 amino acids: CASSEDDSNYGYTF. CDR3 sequence (DNA): TGTGCCAGCAGTGAAGACGACAGTAACTATGGCTACACCTTC. The chain carries TRBV25-1 and TRBJ1-2, with D perhaps TRBD1 (5 bases). The V end was cut by 2 bases, the J end by 1 base, with 8 bases between. The CDR3 consists of 14 residues. Germline-derived CDR1 and CDR2 are MGHDK and SYGVNS.

CDR3 residues: CASSPNRDEQYF. The CDR3 DNA reads as TGTGCCAGCTCACCAAACAGGGACGAGCAGTACTTC. The rearrangement joins TRBV18 to TRBJ2-7; D is possibly TRBD1 (6 bases). The V end lost 2 bases, the J end lost 5 bases, and 7 bases lay between the germline ends. The CDR3 consists of 12 residues. The V gene's germline CDR1 is KGHSH and CDR2 LQKENI.

V gene TRBV5-5 combines with J gene TRBJ2-5; a possible D gene is TRBD2 (6 bases). This CDR3 is built from 17 residues. Germline CDR1 is SGHKS and CDR2 is YYEKEE (reference sequence). Between the trimmed V and J ends, which lost 0 bases and 5 bases, there was a span of 20 bases. The CDR3 loop reads CASSLGALEGRRETQYF. The CDR3 DNA follows: TGTGCCAGCAGCTTGGGGGCTCTGGAGGGCCGACGGGAGACCCAGTACTTC.